The rows below give T cell receptor beta chains drawn from one sample of a study of T cells in Graves' hyperthyroidism and ophthalmopathy. A single record per CDR3 protein comes from TCRdb applying MiXCR to the multiplex PCR reads. The sample consists of 700,000 to 850,000 distinct CDR3 sequences, about 35% of them appearing once. The sequenced material came from blood. These receptors were taken from a woman aged 40 to 49 with Graves' hyperthyroidism. Both conserved end residues are part of each CDR3. Each record gives: V gene, D gene, clone size, J gene, CDR3 protein, CDR3 DNA. D genes are given only for firm matches. Clone size is given for some rows only: seen once, a few or many times, or a class if the clone is expanded.

TRBV6-6	TRBD1	-	TRBJ1-2	CASTETGTNCGYTF	TGTGCCAGCACCGAGACAGGGACTAACTGTGGCTACACCTTC
TRBV7-9	TRBD1	-	TRBJ1-1	CASGSWTGRGTEAFF	TGTGCCAGCGGGTCCTGGACAGGGAGGGGGACTGAAGCTTTCTTT
TRBV10-3	TRBD2	many	TRBJ2-7	CAISEPSGPYSYEQYF	TGTGCCATCAGTGAGCCTAGCGGACCCTACTCCTACGAGCAGTACTTC
TRBV6-6	-	many	TRBJ1-2	CASSYSSSVNYGYTF	TGTGCCAGCAGTTACTCGTCGTCCGTCAACTATGGCTACACCTTC
TRBV7-2	TRBD1	few	TRBJ1-2	CASSLVGSDRASNYGYTF	TGTGCCAGCAGCTTAGTCGGATCCGACAGGGCCTCTAACTATGGCTACACCTTC
TRBV12-3/TRBV12-4	TRBD1	few	TRBJ1-2	CASTGQGASGGYTF	TGTGCCAGCACCGGACAGGGGGCGAGTGGTGGCTACACCTTC
TRBV10-1	TRBD1	-	TRBJ1-1	CASSYSTGSGTEAFF	TGCGCCAGCAGTTACTCGACAGGGTCGGGGACTGAAGCTTTCTTT
TRBV6-5	-	few	TRBJ2-7	CASSYGQPPEQYF	TGTGCCAGCAGTTACGGACAGCCACCCGAGCAGTACTTC
TRBV20-1	-	-	TRBJ1-1	CSARMAETVNTEAFF	TGCAGTGCTAGGATGGCGGAGACCGTTAACACTGAAGCTTTCTTT
TRBV19	TRBD1	-	TRBJ2-7	CAGSRHPGQGSYEQYF	TGTGCCGGTAGTAGACACCCGGGACAGGGGTCCTACGAGCAGTACTTC
TRBV9	-	-	TRBJ1-2	CASSGLSYGYTF	TGTGCCAGCAGCGGTCTCTCCTATGGCTACACCTTC
TRBV24-1	TRBD1	many	TRBJ2-5	CATSESTGALSLVQYF	TGTGCCACCAGTGAATCGACAGGGGCCCTCTCTTTGGTCCAGTACTTC
TRBV28	-	-	TRBJ1-5	CASSNHGSNQPQHF	TGTGCCAGCAGTAACCACGGGAGCAATCAGCCCCAGCATTTT
TRBV20-1	TRBD1	-	TRBJ2-7	CSAPDDRGLDEQYF	TGCAGTGCTCCGGATGACAGGGGGCTCGACGAGCAGTACTTC